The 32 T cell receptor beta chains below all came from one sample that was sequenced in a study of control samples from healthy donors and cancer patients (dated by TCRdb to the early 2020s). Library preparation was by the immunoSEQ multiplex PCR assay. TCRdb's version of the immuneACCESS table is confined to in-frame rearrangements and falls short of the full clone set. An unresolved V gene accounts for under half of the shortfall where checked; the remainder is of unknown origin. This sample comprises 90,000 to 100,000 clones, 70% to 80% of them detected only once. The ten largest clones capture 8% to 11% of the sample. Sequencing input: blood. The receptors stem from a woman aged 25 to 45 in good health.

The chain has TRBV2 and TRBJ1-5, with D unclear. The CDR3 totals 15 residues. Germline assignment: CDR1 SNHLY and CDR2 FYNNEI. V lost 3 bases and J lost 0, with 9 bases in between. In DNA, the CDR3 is TGTGCCAGCAGTGATATGAGGAATAGCAATCAGCCCCAGCATTTT. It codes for CASSDMRNSNQPQHF.

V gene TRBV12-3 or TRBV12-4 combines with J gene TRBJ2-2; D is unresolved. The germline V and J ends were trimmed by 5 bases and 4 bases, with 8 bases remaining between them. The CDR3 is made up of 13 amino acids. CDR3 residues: CASSPLRTGELFF. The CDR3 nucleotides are TGTGCCAGCAGTCCCCTACGCACCGGGGAGCTGTTTTTT.

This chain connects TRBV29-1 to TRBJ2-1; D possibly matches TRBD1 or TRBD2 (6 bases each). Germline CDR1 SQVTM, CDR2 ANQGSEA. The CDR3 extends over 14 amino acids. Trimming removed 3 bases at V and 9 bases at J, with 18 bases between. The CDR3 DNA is TGCAGCGTTGATGGGGGGCCTACGCTGGGTGAGCAGTTCTTC. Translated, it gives CSVDGGPTLGEQFF.

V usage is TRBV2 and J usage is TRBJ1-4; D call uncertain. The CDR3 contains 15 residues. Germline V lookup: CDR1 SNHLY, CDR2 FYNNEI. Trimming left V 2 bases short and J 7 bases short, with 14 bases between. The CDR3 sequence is CASSELKGLAEKLFF. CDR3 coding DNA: TGTGCCAGCAGTGAACTAAAAGGGTTGGCTGAAAAACTGTTTTTT.

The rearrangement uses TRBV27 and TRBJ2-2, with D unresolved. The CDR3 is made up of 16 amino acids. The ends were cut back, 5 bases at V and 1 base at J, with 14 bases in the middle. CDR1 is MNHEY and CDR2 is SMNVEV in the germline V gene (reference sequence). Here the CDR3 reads CASSPRRTWNTGELFF. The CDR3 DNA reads TGTGCCAGCAGTCCGCGTCGAACCTGGAACACCGGGGAGCTGTTTTTT.

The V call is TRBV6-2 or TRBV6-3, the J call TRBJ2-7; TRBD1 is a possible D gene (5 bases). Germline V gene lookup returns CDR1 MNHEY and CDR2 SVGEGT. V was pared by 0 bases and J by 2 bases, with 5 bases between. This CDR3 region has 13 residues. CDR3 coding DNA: TGTGCCAGCAGTTACTCGGACACCTACGAGCAGTACTTC. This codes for CASSYSDTYEQYF.

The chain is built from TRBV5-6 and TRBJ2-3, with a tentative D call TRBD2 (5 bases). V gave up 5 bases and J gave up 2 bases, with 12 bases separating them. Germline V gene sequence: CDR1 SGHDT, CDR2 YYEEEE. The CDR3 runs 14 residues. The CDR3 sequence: CASSSAETTDTQYF. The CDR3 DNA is TGTGCCAGCAGTTCAGCGGAAACCACAGATACGCAGTATTTT.

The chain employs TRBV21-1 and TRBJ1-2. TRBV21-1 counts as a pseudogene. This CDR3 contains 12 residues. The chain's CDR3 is CASSKQPGGYTF. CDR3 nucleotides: TGTGCCAGCAGCAAACAACCCGGTGGCTACACCTTC.

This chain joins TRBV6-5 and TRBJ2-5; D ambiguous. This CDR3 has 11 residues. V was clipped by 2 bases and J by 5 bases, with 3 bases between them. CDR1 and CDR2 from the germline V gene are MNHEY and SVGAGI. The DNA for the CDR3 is TGTGCCAGCAGTTACAGGGAGACCCAGTACTTC. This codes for CASSYRETQYF.

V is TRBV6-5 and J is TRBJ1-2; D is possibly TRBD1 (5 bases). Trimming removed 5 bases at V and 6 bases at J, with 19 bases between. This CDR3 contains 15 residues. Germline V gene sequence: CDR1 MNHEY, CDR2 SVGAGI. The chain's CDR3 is CASSPRRGGEDGYTF. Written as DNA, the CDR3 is TGTGCCAGCAGTCCTCGTCGGGGAGGGGAGGATGGCTACACCTTC.

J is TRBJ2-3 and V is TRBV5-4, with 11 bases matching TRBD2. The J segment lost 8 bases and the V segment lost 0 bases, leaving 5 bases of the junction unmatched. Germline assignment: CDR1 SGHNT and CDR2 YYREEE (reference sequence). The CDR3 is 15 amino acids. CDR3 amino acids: CASSLVGTSGGTQYF. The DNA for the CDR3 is TGTGCCAGCAGCTTGGTAGGGACTAGCGGTGGTACGCAGTATTTT.

The CDR3 nucleotides read TGTGCCTGGAGTTTCGGGGGGCTGAAAGAGACCCAGTACTTC. Its protein product is CAWSFGGLKETQYF. The J gene is TRBJ2-5, the V gene TRBV30, with D possibly being TRBD2 (7 bases). The germline V gene has CDR1 GTSNPN and CDR2 SVGIG (reference sequence). The CDR3 runs to 14 residues. The V end lost 2 bases, the J end lost 3 bases, and 13 bases lay between the germline ends. The full variable domain, with the rest looked up from reference TRBV30 and TRBJ2-5, is SQTIHQWPATLVQPVGSPLSLECTVEGTSNPNLYWYRQAAGRGLQLLFYSVGIGQISSEVPQNLSASRPQDRQFILSSKKLLLSDSGFYLCAWSFGGLKETQYFGPGTRLLVL.

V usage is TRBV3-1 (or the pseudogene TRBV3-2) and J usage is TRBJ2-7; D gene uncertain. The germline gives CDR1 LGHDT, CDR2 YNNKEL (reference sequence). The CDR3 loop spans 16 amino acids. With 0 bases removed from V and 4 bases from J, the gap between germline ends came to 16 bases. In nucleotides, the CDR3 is TGTGCCAGCAGCCAAGATAGATCGGTAGGGCGGTACGAGCAGTACTTC. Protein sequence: CASSQDRSVGRYEQYF.

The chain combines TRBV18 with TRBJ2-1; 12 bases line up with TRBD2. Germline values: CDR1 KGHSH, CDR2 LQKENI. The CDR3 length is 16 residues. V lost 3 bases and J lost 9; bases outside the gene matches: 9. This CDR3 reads CASSPWTSGVNGEQFF. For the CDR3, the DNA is TGTGCCAGCTCACCTTGGACTAGCGGGGTTAACGGTGAGCAGTTCTTC.

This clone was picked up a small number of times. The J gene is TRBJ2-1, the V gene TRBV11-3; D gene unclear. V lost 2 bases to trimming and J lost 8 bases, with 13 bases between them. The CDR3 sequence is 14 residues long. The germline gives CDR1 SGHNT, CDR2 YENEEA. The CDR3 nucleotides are TGTGCCAGCAGCTTATCCCCCCTGGCCCATGAGCAGTTCTTC. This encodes CASSLSPLAHEQFF.

The DNA for the CDR3 is TGCGCCAGCAGCCCACGGGTTACTTACGAGCAGTACTTC. Protein sequence: CASSPRVTYEQYF. The rearrangement uses TRBV4-3 and TRBJ2-7, with D hard to call. In germline, CDR1 is LGHNA, CDR2 YSLEER. The CDR3 loop spans 13 amino acids. Trimming stripped 4 bases from V and 4 bases from J, with 11 bases between.

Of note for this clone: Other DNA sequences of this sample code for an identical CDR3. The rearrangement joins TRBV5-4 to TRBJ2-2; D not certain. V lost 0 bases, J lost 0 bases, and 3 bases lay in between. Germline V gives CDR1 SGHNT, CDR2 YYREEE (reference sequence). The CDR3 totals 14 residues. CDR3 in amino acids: CASSLGPNTGELFF. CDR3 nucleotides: TGTGCCAGCAGCTTGGGGCCGAACACCGGGGAGCTGTTTTTT.

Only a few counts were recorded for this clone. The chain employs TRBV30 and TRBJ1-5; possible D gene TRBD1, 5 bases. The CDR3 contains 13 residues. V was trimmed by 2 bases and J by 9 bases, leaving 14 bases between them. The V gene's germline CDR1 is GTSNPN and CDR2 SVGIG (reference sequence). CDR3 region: CAWSRQERGPQHF. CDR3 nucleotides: TGTGCCTGGAGTAGACAAGAAAGGGGGCCCCAGCATTTT.

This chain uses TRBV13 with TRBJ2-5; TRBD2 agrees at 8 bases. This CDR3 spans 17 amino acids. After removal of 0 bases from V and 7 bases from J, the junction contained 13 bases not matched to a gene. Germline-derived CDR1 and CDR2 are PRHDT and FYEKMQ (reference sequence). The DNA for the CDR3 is TGTGCCAGCAGCTTAGGAAGAGCGGGGGCCACGAGGGGGACCCAGTACTTC. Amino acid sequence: CASSLGRAGATRGTQYF.

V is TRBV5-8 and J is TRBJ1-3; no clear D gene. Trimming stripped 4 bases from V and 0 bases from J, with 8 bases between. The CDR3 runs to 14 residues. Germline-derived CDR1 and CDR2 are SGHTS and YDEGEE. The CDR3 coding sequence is TGTGCCAGCAGCCTCGAGGCCTCTGGAAACACCATATATTTT. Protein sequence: CASSLEASGNTIYF.

The CDR3 here is CASSQDRTPETQYF. The DNA for the CDR3 is TGCGCCAGCAGCCAAGATCGAACTCCGGAGACCCAGTACTTC. The chain couples TRBV4-3 to TRBJ2-5; D remains ambiguous. Looked up from germline, CDR1 is LGHNA and CDR2 is YSLEER. The CDR3 sequence is 14 residues long. The V end was cut by 0 bases, the J end by 5 bases, with 10 bases between.

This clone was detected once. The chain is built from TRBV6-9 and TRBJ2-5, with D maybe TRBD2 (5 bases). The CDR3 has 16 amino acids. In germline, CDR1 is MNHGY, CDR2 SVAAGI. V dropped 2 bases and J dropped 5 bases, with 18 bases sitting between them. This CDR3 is CASSYPMHRTVETQYF. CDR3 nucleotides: TGTGCCAGCAGTTATCCTATGCATAGGACTGTCGAGACCCAGTACTTC.

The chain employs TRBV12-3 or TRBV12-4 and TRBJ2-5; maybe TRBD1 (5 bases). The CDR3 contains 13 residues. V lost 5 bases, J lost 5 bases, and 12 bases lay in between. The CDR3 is CASSRAGFETQYF. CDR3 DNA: TGTGCCAGCAGTAGAGCAGGGTTCGAGACCCAGTACTTC.

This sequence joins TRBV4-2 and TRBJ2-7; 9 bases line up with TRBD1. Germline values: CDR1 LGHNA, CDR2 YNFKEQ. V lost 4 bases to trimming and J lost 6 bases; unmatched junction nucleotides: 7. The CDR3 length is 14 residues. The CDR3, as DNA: TGTGCCAGCAGCCGGGACAGGGACTCCCGCGAGCAGTACTTC. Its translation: CASSRDRDSREQYF.

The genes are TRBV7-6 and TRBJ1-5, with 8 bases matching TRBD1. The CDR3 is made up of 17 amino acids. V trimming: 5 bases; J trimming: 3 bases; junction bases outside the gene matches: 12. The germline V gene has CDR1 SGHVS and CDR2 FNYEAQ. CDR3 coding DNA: TGTGCCAGCAGCACGGACAGGGATCTTTTGGCCAATCAGCCCCAGCATTTT. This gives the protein CASSTDRDLLANQPQHF.

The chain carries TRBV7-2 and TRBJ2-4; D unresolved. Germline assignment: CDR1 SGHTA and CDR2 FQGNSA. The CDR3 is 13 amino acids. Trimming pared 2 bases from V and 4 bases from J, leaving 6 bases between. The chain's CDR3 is CASSLTEKNIQYF. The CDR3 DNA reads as TGTGCCAGCAGCTTAACGGAGAAAAACATTCAGTACTTC. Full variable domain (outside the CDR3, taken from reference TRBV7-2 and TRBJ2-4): GAGVSQSPSNKVTEKGKDVELRCDPISGHTALYWYRQSLGQGLEFLIYFQGNSAPDKSGLPSDRFSAERTGGSVSTLTIQRTQQEDSAVYLCASSLTEKNIQYFGAGTRLSVL.

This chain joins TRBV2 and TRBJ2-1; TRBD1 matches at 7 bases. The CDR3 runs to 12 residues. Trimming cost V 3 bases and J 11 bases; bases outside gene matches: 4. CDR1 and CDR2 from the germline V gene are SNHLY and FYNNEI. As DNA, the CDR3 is TGTGCCAGCAGTGACCGAGGGGGCCAGCAGTTCTTC. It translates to CASSDRGGQQFF.

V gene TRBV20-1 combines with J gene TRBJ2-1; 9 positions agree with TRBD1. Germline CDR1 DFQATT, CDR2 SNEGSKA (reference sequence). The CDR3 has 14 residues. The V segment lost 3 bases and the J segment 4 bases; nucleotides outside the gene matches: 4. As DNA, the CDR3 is TGCAGTGCTAGTCCGGGACAGGGTTACAATGAGCAGTTCTTC. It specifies CSASPGQGYNEQFF.

CDR3 sequence: CASSRDSGTGTGELFF. The CDR3 DNA sequence: TGCGCCAGCAGCAGGGACTCAGGAACGGGTACCGGGGAGCTGTTTTTT. This sequence joins TRBV5-1 and TRBJ2-2; D perhaps matches TRBD2 (6 bases). Germline V gene lookup returns CDR1 SGHRS and CDR2 YFSETQ. The CDR3 spans 16 residues. With 4 bases removed from V and 5 bases from J, the gap between germline ends came to 18 bases.

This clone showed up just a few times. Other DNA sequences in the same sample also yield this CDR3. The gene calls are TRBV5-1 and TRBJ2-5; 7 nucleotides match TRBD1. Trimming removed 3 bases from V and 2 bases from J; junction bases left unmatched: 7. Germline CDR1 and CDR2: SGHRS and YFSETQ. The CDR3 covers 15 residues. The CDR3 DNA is TGCGCCAGCAGCTCCGGCTTCAGGGGGCAAGAGACCCAGTACTTC. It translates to CASSSGFRGQETQYF.

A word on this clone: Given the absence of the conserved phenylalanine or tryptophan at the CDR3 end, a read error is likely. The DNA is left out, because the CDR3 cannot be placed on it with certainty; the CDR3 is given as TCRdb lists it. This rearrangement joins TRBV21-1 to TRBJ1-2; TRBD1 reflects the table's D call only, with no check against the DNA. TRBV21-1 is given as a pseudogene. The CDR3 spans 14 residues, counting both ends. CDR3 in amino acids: CASSKDWPKGHETL.

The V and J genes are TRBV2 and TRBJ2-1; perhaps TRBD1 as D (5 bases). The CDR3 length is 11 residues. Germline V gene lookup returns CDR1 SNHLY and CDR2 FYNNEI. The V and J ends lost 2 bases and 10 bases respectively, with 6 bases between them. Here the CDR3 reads CASSEQGEQFF. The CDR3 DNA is TGTGCCAGCAGTGAACAGGGCGAGCAGTTCTTC. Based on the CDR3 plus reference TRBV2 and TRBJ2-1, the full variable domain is EPEVTQTPSHQVTQMGQEVILRCVPISNHLYFYWYRQILGQKVEFLVSFYNNEISEKSEIFDDQFSVERPDGSNFTLKIRSTKLEDSAMYFCASSEQGEQFFGPGTRLTVL.